This T cell receptor beta chain was observed in a study of T-cell memory formation after mild COVID-19. TCRdb called the 5' RACE reads again in MiXCR, with one record for every CDR3 protein. The sample consists of 300,000 to 350,000 distinct CDR3 sequences, approximately 19% of them appearing once. Material: PBMCs or a T cell subset sorted from them (not recorded which). This TCR derives from a man aged 18 to 35 who had mild COVID-19 (a few samples of this study predate the infection). Cell type and time point are not known.

The CDR3 sequence: CASSYLLRAGQGGVDGYTF. CDR3 DNA sequence: TGTGCCAGCAGTTATCTCCTCCGTGCGGGGCAGGGCGGAGTGGATGGCTACACCTTC. The chain employs TRBV6-5 and TRBJ1-2; a possible D gene is TRBD1 (5 bases). Germline values: CDR1 MNHEY, CDR2 SVGAGI. The CDR3 has 19 residues. V shed 3 bases and J shed 6 bases, with 29 bases lying between them.